This entry features one T cell receptor (beta chain) sequence. The data stem from a study of cytomegalovirus exposure and HLA in healthy donors. The PCR was carried out with 60 Vbeta primers and 13 Jbeta primers. Libraries were prepared by immunoSEQ multiplex PCR; TCRdb keeps only in-frame clonotypes and omits some of them. The sample lists about 160,000 clones; more than 80% were seen once. The germline CDR1 and CDR2 sequences are SEHNR and FQNEAQ (reference sequence). The CDR3 covers 15 residues. J lost 2 bases, V lost 5 bases, and 4 bases had no gene match. The sample comprised PBMCs. The sequence was obtained from a woman aged 45-65 years in good health and CMV-seronegative. The chain combines TRBV7-9 with TRBJ2-3; 10 bases agree with TRBD1. CDR3 nucleotides: TGTGCCAGCAGCCCAGGGACAGGGGACACAGATACGCAGTATTTT. This codes for CASSPGTGDTDTQYF.